These 14 T cell receptor beta chains were all obtained from the same sample, sequenced in a study of blood T cell repertoires in COVID-19. The data were produced by immunoSEQ multiplex PCR, yet TCRdb's version contains in-frame clones alone and is incomplete. The sample shows under 110,000 clones, roughly two thirds of them seen only once. Sequencing was carried out using peripheral blood. These receptors were collected from a human donor with acute or convalescent COVID-19. The donor label of this sample is uncertain.

The genes are TRBV2 and TRBJ1-6, with D unresolved. CDR3 length: 13 residues. The V and J ends lost 0 bases and 7 bases respectively, with 4 bases between them. From germline, CDR1 is SNHLY and CDR2 FYNNEI. The CDR3 spells CASSEALNSPLHF. As DNA, the CDR3 is TGTGCCAGCAGTGAAGCTTTAAATTCACCCCTCCACTTT.

This chain joins TRBV28 and TRBJ1-2, with D perhaps matching TRBD1 (6 bases). V was cut by 5 bases and J by 8 bases, with 15 bases left in between. CDR3 length: 13 amino acids. CDR1 and CDR2 (germline): MDHEN, SYDVKM. CDR3 region: CASSLRTGYGYTF. The CDR3 nucleotides read TGTGCCAGCAGTCTACGAACAGGGTACGGCTACACCTTC.

The chain has TRBV28 and TRBJ2-2, with D perhaps matching TRBD1 (5 bases). V was clipped by 3 bases and J by 4 bases, with 12 bases between them. The germline CDR1 and CDR2 sequences are MDHEN and SYDVKM. The CDR3 is 15 residues long. The CDR3 nucleotides are TGTGCCAGCAGTTTGTGGCAGGGCGGCACCGGGGAGCTGTTTTTT. This sequence encodes CASSLWQGGTGELFF.

This clone showed up just once. The rearrangement links TRBV2 to TRBJ1-5, with D perhaps matching TRBD1 (5 bases). This CDR3 region has 15 residues. Germline lookup yields CDR1 SNHLY and CDR2 FYNNEI. The germline V and J ends were trimmed by 7 bases and 0 bases, with 13 bases remaining between them. CDR3 residues: CASTRTGYSNQPQHF. The DNA for the CDR3 is TGTGCCAGCACGAGAACAGGATATAGCAATCAGCCCCAGCATTTT.

Details on this clone: An end of the junction differs from the germline gene, which may be a read error. Distinct nucleotide sequences in the sample also encode this CDR3. V gene TRBV5-8 combines with J gene TRBJ1-4, with D maybe TRBD1 (5 bases). The CDR3 sequence is 16 residues long. CDR1 SGHTS and CDR2 YDEGEE come from the germline V gene. The CDR3 region is CASSFRDFLLNEKLFF. The CDR3 nucleotides are TGTGCCAGCAGCTTTCGGGACTTTCTTCTTAATGAAAAACTATTTTTT.

This clone was picked up one time. V gene TRBV7-8 combines with J gene TRBJ2-2; D not certain. CDR3 length: 13 amino acids. V was trimmed by 1 base and J by 7 bases, leaving 7 bases between them. Germline assignment: CDR1 SGHVS and CDR2 FQNEAQ. The CDR3 nucleotides are TGTGCCAGCAGCTTAGAAACATTCGGGGAGCTGTTTTTT. This gives the protein CASSLETFGELFF.

The rearrangement joins TRBV5-1 to TRBJ1-1; no firm D call. The V end lost 2 bases, the J end lost 0 bases, and 8 bases lay between the germline ends. CDR1 SGHRS and CDR2 YFSETQ come from the germline V gene. This CDR3 contains 14 residues. DNA of the CDR3: TGCGCCAGCAGCTTACAGCACATGAACACTGAAGCTTTCTTT. Encoded protein: CASSLQHMNTEAFF.

This sequence joins TRBV5-8 and TRBJ1-3; D possibly corresponds to TRBD1 (6 bases). The germline gives CDR1 SGHTS, CDR2 YDEGEE. The CDR3 extends over 16 amino acids. V lost 2 bases and J lost 0, with 12 bases in between. The CDR3 here is CASSFWGQGSGNTIYF. DNA for the CDR3: TGTGCCAGCAGCTTTTGGGGGCAAGGCTCTGGAAACACCATATATTTT. Variable domain in full (rest from reference TRBV5-8 and TRBJ1-3): EAGVTQSPTHLIKTRGQQATLRCSPISGHTSVYWYQQALGLGLQFLLWYDEGEERNRGNFPPRFSGRQFPNYSSELNVNALELEDSALYLCASSFWGQGSGNTIYFGEGSWLTVV.

A few counts support this clone. V is TRBV5-1 and J is TRBJ2-7; 7 bases align to TRBD1. V lost 5 bases and J lost 2; bases outside the gene matches: 7. Per germline, CDR1 SGHRS and CDR2 YFSETQ. The CDR3 contains 14 residues. The CDR3 is CASRAAGGTYEQYF. The CDR3 DNA reads as TGCGCCAGCAGGGCTGCAGGGGGAACCTACGAGCAGTACTTC. Variable domain in full (rest from reference TRBV5-1 and TRBJ2-7): KAGVTQTPRYLIKTRGQQVTLSCSPISGHRSVSWYQQTPGQGLQFLFEYFSETQRNKGNFPGRFSGRQFSNSRSEMNVSTLELGDSALYLCASRAAGGTYEQYFGPGTRLTVT.

V gene TRBV6-5 combines with J gene TRBJ1-3; 7 bases are a match to TRBD1. The CDR3 totals 15 residues. Germline CDR1 reads MNHEY; CDR2 reads SVGAGI. With V trimmed by 6 bases and J by 2 bases, 7 bases remained unmatched. The CDR3 region is CASRGQPGAGNTIYF. The CDR3 region has the DNA TGTGCCAGCAGGGGACAGCCAGGGGCTGGAAACACCATATATTTT.

The chain links TRBV7-4 to TRBJ1-5, with D perhaps matching TRBD1 (6 bases). The germline V and J ends were trimmed by 8 bases and 2 bases, with 28 bases remaining between them. Germline assignment: CDR1 SGHVT and CDR2 SQSDAQ. The CDR3 consists of 19 residues. The CDR3 DNA reads as TGTGCCAGCCCCCCTCCCACTCTTGGGGGCGCATTGGGCAATCAGCCCCAGCATTTT. Translating it yields CASPPPTLGGALGNQPQHF. The full variable domain, in which reference TRBV7-4 and TRBJ1-5 provide the parts outside the CDR3, is GAGVSQSPRYKVAKRGRDVALRCDSISGHVTLYWYRQTLGQGSEVLTYSQSDAQRDKSGRPSGRFSAERPERSVSTLKIQRTEQGDSAVYLCASPPPTLGGALGNQPQHFGDGTRLSIL.

The CDR3 loop reads CASPPSGGAYEQYV. In nucleotides, the CDR3 is TGTGCCAGCCCCCCCTCTGGCGGTGCCTACGAGCAGTACGTC. J is TRBJ2-7 and V is TRBV21-1; the D call in the table, TRBD2, was not verified against the DNA. TRBV21-1 is labeled a pseudogene. This CDR3 has 14 amino acids.

In regard to this clone: This CDR3 is also generated by other DNA sequences in the sample. This chain joins TRBV19 and TRBJ2-1; D is perhaps TRBD1 (6 bases). The CDR3 loop spans 15 amino acids. V was shortened by 2 bases and J by 3 bases, with 11 bases between the two germline ends. Looked up from germline, CDR1 is LNHDA and CDR2 is SQIVND (reference sequence). CDR3 loop: CASSIRGSDYNEQFF. The CDR3 DNA follows: TGTGCCAGTAGTATAAGGGGGTCGGACTACAATGAGCAGTTCTTC.

The CDR3 loop is CASSVRQGSGQPQHF. The CDR3 bases are TGCGCCAGCAGCGTCAGACAGGGGTCCGGTCAGCCCCAGCATTTT. V usage is TRBV4-1 and J usage is TRBJ1-5; 8 bases fit TRBD1. V trimming: 5 bases; J trimming: 6 bases; junction bases outside the gene matches: 9. The CDR3 consists of 15 residues. Germline-derived CDR1 and CDR2 are MGHRA and YSYEKL.